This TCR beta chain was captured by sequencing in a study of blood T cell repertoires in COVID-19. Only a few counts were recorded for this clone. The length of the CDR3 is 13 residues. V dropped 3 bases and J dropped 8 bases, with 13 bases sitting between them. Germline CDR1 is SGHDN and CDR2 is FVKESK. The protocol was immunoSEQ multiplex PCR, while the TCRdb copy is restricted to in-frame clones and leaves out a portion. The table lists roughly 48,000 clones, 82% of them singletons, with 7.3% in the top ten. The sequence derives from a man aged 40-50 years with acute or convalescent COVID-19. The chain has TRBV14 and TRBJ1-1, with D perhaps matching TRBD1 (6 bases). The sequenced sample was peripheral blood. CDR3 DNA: TGTGCCAGCAGCCAGGATACAGGGACCGAAGCTTTCTTT. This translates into CASSQDTGTEAFF.